The 5 T cell receptor beta chains in this list originate from one sample, sequenced in a study of T cell responses to AZD1222 COVID-19 vaccine (dated by TCRdb to about 2021). The time point label for this specimen denotes: about 28 days (+/-7) after the second vaccine dose. Libraries came from the immunoSEQ multiplex PCR assay. Held by TCRdb, this immuneACCESS table contains in-frame sequences only and omits some clones. Under half of the omission traces to an unresolved V gene where checked; the cause of the rest is unknown. In this sample the table shows over 110,000 clones, 90% of which occur a single time. The ten biggest clones cover 1.6% of the sample. The sample in question was peripheral blood, obtained 28 days after the second AZD1222 dose. The receptors stem from an adult who received the AZD1222 COVID-19 vaccine.

This clone came up once. The V call is TRBV30, the J call TRBJ1-1; a possible D gene is TRBD1 (5 bases). This CDR3 is built from 13 residues. The germline CDR1 and CDR2 sequences are GTSNPN and SVGIG (reference sequence). Trimming took off 2 bases at V and 3 bases at J, with 10 bases between the two ends. The DNA for the CDR3 is TGTGCCTGGAGTTTCGGAGGGGACACTGAAGCTTTCTTT. It yields the protein CAWSFGGDTEAFF.

This clone was detected only once. The chain couples TRBV3-1 (or the pseudogene TRBV3-2) to TRBJ1-3, with D perhaps matching TRBD1 (5 bases). This CDR3 has 16 amino acids. V was shortened by 7 bases and J by 3 bases, with 19 bases between the two germline ends. CDR1 and CDR2 (germline): LGHDT, YNNKEL (reference sequence). This CDR3 reads CASTFKEAGRGNTIYF. The CDR3 bases are TGTGCCAGCACCTTTAAAGAAGCAGGGCGTGGAAACACCATATATTTT.

The genes are TRBV3-1 (or the pseudogene TRBV3-2) and TRBJ2-3; TRBD2 aligns across 11 bases. The germline CDR1 and CDR2 sequences are LGHDT and YNNKEL (reference sequence). V trimming: 6 bases; J trimming: 3 bases; junction bases outside the gene matches: 11. This CDR3 region has 17 residues. DNA of the CDR3: TGTGCCAGCAGTACGCCGGGACTAGCGGCACGTACAGATACGCAGTATTTT. Protein product: CASSTPGLAARTDTQYF.

The chain couples TRBV6-1 to TRBJ1-1; possibly TRBD1 for D (5 bases). Germline CDR1 is MNHNS and CDR2 is SASEGT. This CDR3 has 14 residues. With 3 bases removed from V and 0 bases from J, the gap between germline ends came to 8 bases. The CDR3 reads CASSDRAMNTEAFF. The CDR3 DNA is TGTGCCAGCAGTGACAGGGCGATGAACACTGAAGCTTTCTTT.

The chain employs TRBV7-7 and TRBJ2-5; weak D call: TRBD2 (6 bases). CDR3 length equals 13 residues. From germline, CDR1 is SSHAT and CDR2 FNYEAQ (reference sequence). V lost 5 bases, J lost 5 bases, and 12 bases lay in between. The CDR3 is CASSPRGRETQYF. CDR3 DNA sequence: TGTGCCAGCAGCCCCCGGGGGAGGGAGACCCAGTACTTC.